The 17 T cell receptor beta chains given below trace back to one sample, sequenced in a study of T cells in Graves' hyperthyroidism and ophthalmopathy. Template material for amplifying TCR beta CDR3 regions consisted of RNA transcripts. Initially, a first-round RT-PCR of the TCR CDR3 employed the HTBI primer set. In TCRdb, the multiplex PCR reads were re-called with MiXCR into one record per CDR3 protein. The sample consists of 600,000 to 750,000 distinct CDR3 sequences, around 16% of them appearing once. Sequenced material: blood. Receptors were obtained from a man aged 45-60 years with Graves' hyperthyroidism.

Ten or more counts support this clonotype. The V gene is TRBV5-1, the J gene TRBJ1-1; 7 bases are a match to TRBD1. The V gene end was trimmed by 4 bases and the J gene end by 0 bases; junction bases not matched to a gene: 6. CDR3 size: 15 residues. CDR1 is SGHRS and CDR2 is YFSETQ in the germline V gene. CDR3 bases: TGCGCCAGCAGCCGCTTTACAGGGGTGAACACTGAAGCTTTCTTT. This codes for CASSRFTGVNTEAFF. The whole variable domain, remainder taken from reference TRBV5-1 and TRBJ1-1, is KAGVTQTPRYLIKTRGQQVTLSCSPISGHRSVSWYQQTPGQGLQFLFEYFSETQRNKGNFPGRFSGRQFSNSRSEMNVSTLELGDSALYLCASSRFTGVNTEAFFGQGTRLTVV.

This clonotype was detected many times. V and J are TRBV7-2 and TRBJ2-5, with TRBD2 matching over 13 bases. There are 16 residues in the CDR3. After removal of 5 bases from V and 9 bases from J, the junction contained 12 bases not matched to a gene. Germline V gene lookup returns CDR1 SGHTA and CDR2 FQGNSA. In DNA form, the CDR3 reads TGTGCCAGCAGCATGTTACCCGGGACTAGCGGGGCGTCCCAGTACTTC. This translates into CASSMLPGTSGASQYF.

This clonotype showed up just a few times. The genes are TRBV20-1 and TRBJ2-1; unclear D gene. Germline V lookup: CDR1 DFQATT, CDR2 SNEGSKA (reference sequence). V dropped 1 base and J dropped 5 bases, with 9 bases sitting between them. The CDR3 length is 13 residues. Here the CDR3 DNA reads TGCAGTGCTAGAGGGACGTTGAACAATGAGCAGTTCTTC. Its translation: CSARGTLNNEQFF.

With regard to this clonotype: Being one base from a much bigger clone, this may be a read error. The chain has TRBV6-1 and TRBJ1-4; the D gene is possibly TRBD1 (5 bases). Germline lookup yields CDR1 MNHNS and CDR2 SASEGT. The CDR3 loop spans 14 amino acids. The V end was cut by 5 bases, the J end by 7 bases, with 14 bases between. In DNA, the CDR3 is TGTGCCAGCAGTACAACCGGGGCAGGTGAAAAACTGTTTTTT. This translates into CASSTTGAGEKLFF.

This clonotype was observed many times. This chain uses TRBV11-3 with TRBJ2-1; tentatively, D is TRBD1 or TRBD2 (5 bases each). The ends were cut back, 3 bases at V and 7 bases at J, with 16 bases in the middle. The CDR3 runs 15 residues. Germline CDR1 is SGHNT and CDR2 is YENEEA. The CDR3 bases are TGTGCCAGCAGCTTGGCTGTGGGACCTACGAATGAGCAGTTCTTC. This encodes CASSLAVGPTNEQFF.

There are many counts of this clonotype. The gene calls are TRBV28 and TRBJ2-2; 8 bases match TRBD2. Per the germline V gene, CDR1 is MDHEN and CDR2 is SYDVKM. This CDR3 is built from 14 residues. V shed 8 bases and J 1 base; nucleotides not matched to a gene: 3. Here the CDR3 reads CASLTSVNTGELFF. The CDR3 nucleotides read TGTGCCAGCCTGACTAGCGTGAACACCGGGGAGCTGTTTTTT.

CDR3 sequence: CASSPFSTSGRISTGELFF. The CDR3 bases are TGCGCCAGCAGCCCGTTCTCGACTAGCGGGAGGATAAGCACCGGGGAGCTGTTTTTT. The J gene is TRBJ2-2, the V gene TRBV4-1; 13 nucleotides align to TRBD2. This CDR3 spans 19 amino acids. V lost 4 bases, J lost 4 bases, and 12 bases stayed unmatched. Germline assignment: CDR1 MGHRA and CDR2 YSYEKL.

There are a few counts of this clonotype. The chain is built from TRBV18 and TRBJ1-1, with 12 bases aligning to TRBD1. There are 18 residues in the CDR3. Germline V CDR1 and CDR2: KGHSH, LQKENI. With V trimmed by 0 bases and J by 1 base, 6 bases remained unmatched. For the CDR3, the DNA is TGTGCCAGCTCACCACCGAGGGGACAGGGGGCTAAGAACACTGAAGCTTTCTTT. Amino acids: CASSPPRGQGAKNTEAFF.

In its sample, this clonotype was seen a few times. The chain carries TRBV24-1 and TRBJ2-1; 15 nucleotides agree with TRBD2. Per germline, CDR1 KGHDR and CDR2 SFDVKD. This CDR3 contains 17 residues. V lost 3 bases to trimming and J lost 8 bases; unmatched junction nucleotides: 7. The chain's CDR3 is CATSDPPGLAGGYEQFF. The DNA of the CDR3 is TGTGCCACCAGTGATCCTCCGGGACTAGCGGGAGGCTATGAGCAGTTCTTC.

In its sample, this clonotype was seen a few times. J is TRBJ2-2 and V is TRBV24-1; a possible D gene is TRBD1 (5 bases). Germline V CDR1 and CDR2: KGHDR, SFDVKD. The CDR3 consists of 15 residues. V dropped 5 bases and J dropped 6 bases, with 15 bases sitting between them. CDR3 residues: CATSALFSGSGELFF. DNA of the CDR3: TGTGCCACCAGTGCCCTTTTTTCAGGGTCCGGGGAGCTGTTTTTT.

The chain links TRBV9 to TRBJ1-4; D remains ambiguous. V shed 0 bases and J shed 8 bases, with 14 bases lying between them. The CDR3 covers 15 residues. Germline loops: CDR1 SGDLS, CDR2 YYNGEE. DNA for the CDR3: TGTGCCAGCAGCGTAGAAGGCAGTTTGGGGGAAAAACTGTTTTTT. Translated: CASSVEGSLGEKLFF.

The chain employs TRBV28 and TRBJ2-2; no definite D call. Trimming cost V 3 bases and J 0 bases, with 8 bases left between them. The length of the CDR3 is 15 residues. Germline values: CDR1 MDHEN, CDR2 SYDVKM. The CDR3 DNA sequence: TGTGCCAGCAGTTTTTCCAGCACGAACACCGGGGAGCTGTTTTTT. It yields the protein CASSFSSTNTGELFF.

This clonotype was counted a few times. In DNA, the CDR3 is TGTGCCAGCAGTGGTGACACCGGGGCCTACAATGAGCAGTTCTTC. Translated, it gives CASSGDTGAYNEQFF. The gene calls are TRBV6-1 and TRBJ2-1, with a tentative D call TRBD2 (5 bases). V was shortened by 4 bases and J by 2 bases, with 12 bases between the two germline ends. Germline V CDR1 and CDR2: MNHNS, SASEGT. The CDR3 totals 15 residues.

The CDR3 region is CASSLAGKFHGYF. For the CDR3, the DNA is TGCGCCAGCAGCTTGGCGGGAAAGTTCCACGGTTACTTC. V usage is TRBV5-1 and J usage is TRBJ2-5; a weak D match, TRBD2 (5 bases). The germline V and J ends were trimmed by 0 bases and 14 bases, with 17 bases remaining between them. Germline CDR1 SGHRS, CDR2 YFSETQ. The CDR3 spans 13 residues.

This clonotype was found many times. In DNA form, the CDR3 reads TGTGCCAGCAGCCTGACGGCGGGACAGGGCACGTTCGGCTACACCTTC. Its protein is CASSLTAGQGTFGYTF. The genes are TRBV6-1 and TRBJ1-2; TRBD1 agrees at 9 bases. This CDR3 has 16 amino acids. Looked up from germline, CDR1 is MNHNS and CDR2 is SASEGT. The V gene end was trimmed by 6 bases and the J gene end by 8 bases; junction bases not matched to a gene: 16.

This clonotype was counted many times. This chain uses TRBV30 with TRBJ2-7, with D possibly matching TRBD2 (5 bases). This CDR3 is built from 11 residues. Trimming removed 1 base at V and 6 bases at J, with 7 bases between. Germline CDR1 GTSNPN, CDR2 SVGIG (reference sequence). In DNA form, the CDR3 reads TGTGCCTGGAGTGCTAGCTCCGAGCAGTACTTC. Residues: CAWSASSEQYF.

This clonotype was found many times. The chain joins TRBV15 to TRBJ2-1, with D possibly being TRBD1 (6 bases). V was clipped by 7 bases and J by 0 bases, with 13 bases between them. The CDR3 extends over 15 amino acids. In germline, CDR1 is LNHNV, CDR2 YYDKDF (reference sequence). The CDR3 here is CATTDSQSSYNEQFF. The CDR3 coding sequence is TGTGCCACCACGGACAGCCAAAGCTCCTACAATGAGCAGTTCTTC.